The 10 T cell receptor beta chains below come from one sample, sequenced in a study of sequential checkpoint blockade in melanoma. Measured with immunoSEQ multiplex PCR; TCRdb has only the in-frame clones, and not every one. The top ten clones hold approximately 10% of a sample with over 8,500 clones, around four fifths of them seen once. The treatment here: randomized to nivolumab then ipilimumab (arm A) or the reverse (arm B). Specimen: CD8+ T cells sorted from blood (inferred from file names), collected from a patient given nivolumab and ipilimumab in sequence. All receptors derive from a human donor with melanoma.

The chain carries TRBV11-3 and TRBJ2-3, with a possible D match to TRBD2 (6 bases). The germline gives CDR1 SGHNT, CDR2 YENEEA. The CDR3 length is 17 residues. Trimming shortened V by 5 bases and J by 2 bases, and 20 bases separated the two germline ends. DNA for the CDR3: TGTGCCAGCAGCCTGGGCCAAGCGGGCCACCACACAGATACGCAGTATTTT. This translates into CASSLGQAGHHTDTQYF.

V gene TRBV27 combines with J gene TRBJ2-6; D is unresolved. Germline CDR1 reads MNHEY; CDR2 reads SMNVEV (reference sequence). Deletions cut 3 bases from V and 2 bases from J, with 8 bases between. The CDR3 runs to 15 residues. CDR3 loop: CASSFSGTGANVLTF. In DNA, the CDR3 is TGTGCCAGCAGTTTCTCTGGCACTGGGGCCAACGTCCTGACTTTC. Full variable domain (missing parts from reference TRBV27 and TRBJ2-6): EAQVTQNPRYLITVTGKKLTVTCSQNMNHEYMSWYRQDPGLGLRQIYYSMNVEVTDKGDVPEGYKVSRKEKRNFPLILESPSPNQTSLYFCASSFSGTGANVLTFGAGSRLTVL.

The sample holds a few counts of this clone. This chain uses TRBV27 with TRBJ1-1; D remains unclear. The CDR3 length is 13 residues. Germline CDR1 MNHEY, CDR2 SMNVEV (reference sequence). V shed 6 bases and J shed 6 bases, with 14 bases lying between them. The CDR3 region has the DNA TGTGCCAGCAGACCCTATACCGTACCTGAAGCTTTCTTT. This encodes CASRPYTVPEAFF.

This clone is a singleton in its sample. The chain carries TRBV4-1 and TRBJ1-3; D uncertain. The CDR3 runs 15 residues. Trimming pared 0 bases from V and 0 bases from J, leaving 6 bases between. Germline CDR1 and CDR2: MGHRA and YSYEKL. This CDR3 reads CASSQEGLSGNTIYF. In DNA form, the CDR3 reads TGCGCCAGCAGCCAAGAGGGCCTCTCTGGAAACACCATATATTTT.

The chain recombines TRBV6-1 with TRBJ2-1; 7 positions match TRBD1. The ends lost 6 bases at V and 2 bases at J; junction bases unmatched: 7. CDR1 is MNHNS, CDR2 SASEGT, per germline. The CDR3 extends over 15 amino acids. CDR3 nucleotides: TGTGCCAGCAGCGACACAGGGGTAACCTACAATGAGCAGTTCTTC. The encoded protein is CASSDTGVTYNEQFF.

The V call is TRBV6-6, the J call TRBJ2-7; a weak D match, TRBD2 (5 bases). V was shortened by 0 bases and J by 2 bases, with 11 bases between the two germline ends. CDR3 size: 15 residues. The germline V gene has CDR1 MNHNY and CDR2 SVGAGI (reference sequence). CDR3 amino acids: CASSYSGSGTYEQYF. CDR3 sequence (DNA): TGTGCCAGCAGTTACTCGGGATCGGGAACCTACGAGCAGTACTTC.

The chain combines TRBV5-1 with TRBJ2-7; TRBD1 matches 7 bases. Germline V lookup: CDR1 SGHRS, CDR2 YFSETQ. This CDR3 contains 15 residues. With 5 bases clipped from V and 0 bases from J, the junction kept 8 bases outside the gene matches. The CDR3 reads CASSRSGTDSYEQYF. The CDR3 coding sequence is TGCGCCAGCAGTCGGTCCGGGACAGACTCCTACGAGCAGTACTTC. Full variable domain (remainder filled in from reference TRBV5-1 and TRBJ2-7): KAGVTQTPRYLIKTRGQQVTLSCSPISGHRSVSWYQQTPGQGLQFLFEYFSETQRNKGNFPGRFSGRQFSNSRSEMNVSTLELGDSALYLCASSRSGTDSYEQYFGPGTRLTVT.

The rearrangement uses TRBV2 and TRBJ1-1, with D unresolved. Germline V CDR1 and CDR2: SNHLY, FYNNEI. The CDR3 has 15 amino acids. V was clipped by 7 bases and J by 5 bases, with 20 bases between them. DNA of the CDR3: TGTGCCAGCAATGTGGGCAGACCAATAAGGACTGAAGCTTTCTTT. Amino acid sequence: CASNVGRPIRTEAFF.

V is TRBV13 and J is TRBJ1-1; TRBD1 might be the D (6 bases). The V and J ends lost 7 bases and 0 bases respectively, with 15 bases between them. CDR3 size: 15 residues. Germline values: CDR1 PRHDT, CDR2 FYEKMQ (reference sequence). CDR3 protein: CASKSGGPLNTEAFF. In nucleotides, the CDR3 is TGTGCCAGCAAGAGCGGGGGCCCCTTGAACACTGAAGCTTTCTTT.

The genes are TRBV13 and TRBJ2-5, with 9 bases that match TRBD1. Trimming at V came to 6 bases and at J to 5 bases, leaving 10 bases not matched to a gene. The CDR3 spans 15 residues. CDR1 and CDR2 from the germline V gene are PRHDT and FYEKMQ (reference sequence). The CDR3, as DNA: TGTGCCAGCAGTTCACTGGGACAGGGATGGGAGACCCAGTACTTC. It is translated as CASSSLGQGWETQYF.